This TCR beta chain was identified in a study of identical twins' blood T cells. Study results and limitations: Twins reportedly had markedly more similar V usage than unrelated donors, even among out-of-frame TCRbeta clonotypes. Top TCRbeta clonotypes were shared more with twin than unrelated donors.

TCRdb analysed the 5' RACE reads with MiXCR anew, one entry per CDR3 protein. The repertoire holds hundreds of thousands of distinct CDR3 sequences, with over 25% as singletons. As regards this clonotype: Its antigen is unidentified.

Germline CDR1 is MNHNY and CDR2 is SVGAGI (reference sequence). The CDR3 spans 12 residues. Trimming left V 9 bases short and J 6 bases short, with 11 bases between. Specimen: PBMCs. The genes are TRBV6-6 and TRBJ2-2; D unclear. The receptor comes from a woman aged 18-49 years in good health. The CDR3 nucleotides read TGTGCCAGTAGTGGAGCGCCCGGGGAGCTGTTTTTT. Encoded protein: CASSGAPGELFF.